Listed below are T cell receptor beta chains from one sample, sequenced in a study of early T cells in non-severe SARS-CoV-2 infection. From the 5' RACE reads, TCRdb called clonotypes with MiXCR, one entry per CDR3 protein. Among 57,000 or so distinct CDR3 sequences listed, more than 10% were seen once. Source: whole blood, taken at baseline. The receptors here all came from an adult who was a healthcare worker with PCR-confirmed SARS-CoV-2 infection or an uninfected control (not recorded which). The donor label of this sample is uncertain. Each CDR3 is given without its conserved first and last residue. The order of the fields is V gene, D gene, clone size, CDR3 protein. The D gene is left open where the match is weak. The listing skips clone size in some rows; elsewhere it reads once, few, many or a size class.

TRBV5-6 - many ASSFLGTDTQY
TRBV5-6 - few ASSLTAEKSGPGETQY
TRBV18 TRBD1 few ASSPPGQGTDTQY
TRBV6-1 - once ASRATGNTEAF
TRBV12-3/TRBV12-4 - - ASSFRQGTGSYNEQF
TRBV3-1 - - ASSQDDRRVYGYT
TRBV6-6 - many ASSSTGKNGYT
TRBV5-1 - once ASSASHEKLF
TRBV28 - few ASSLAGTGANVLT
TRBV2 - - ASRDFDPVTGELF
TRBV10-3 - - AISDTDLNTEAF
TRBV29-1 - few SVAEGGNNQPQH
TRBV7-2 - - ASSPAGRRADTQY
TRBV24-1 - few ATSDPGETQY
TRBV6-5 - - ASSYSIAGSRNEQF